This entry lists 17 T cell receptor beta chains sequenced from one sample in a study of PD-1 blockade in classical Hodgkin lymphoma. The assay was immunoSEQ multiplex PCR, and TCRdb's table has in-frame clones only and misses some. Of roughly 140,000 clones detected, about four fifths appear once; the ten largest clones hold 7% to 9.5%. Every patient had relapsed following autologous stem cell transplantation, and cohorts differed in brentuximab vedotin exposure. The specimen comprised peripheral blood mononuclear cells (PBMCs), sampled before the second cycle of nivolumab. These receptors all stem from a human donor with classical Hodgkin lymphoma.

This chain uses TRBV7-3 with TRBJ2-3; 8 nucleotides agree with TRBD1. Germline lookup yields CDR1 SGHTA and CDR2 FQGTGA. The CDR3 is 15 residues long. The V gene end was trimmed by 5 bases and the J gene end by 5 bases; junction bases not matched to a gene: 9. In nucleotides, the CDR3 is TGTGCCAGCAGCGTCCAGGGGGCGCGAGAAGATACGCAGTATTTT. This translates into CASSVQGAREDTQYF. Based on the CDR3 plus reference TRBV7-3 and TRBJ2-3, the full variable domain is GAGVSQTPSNKVTEKGKYVELRCDPISGHTALYWYRQSLGQGPEFLIYFQGTGAADDSGLPNDRFFAVRPEGSVSTLKIQRTERGDSAVYLCASSVQGAREDTQYFGPGTRLTVL.

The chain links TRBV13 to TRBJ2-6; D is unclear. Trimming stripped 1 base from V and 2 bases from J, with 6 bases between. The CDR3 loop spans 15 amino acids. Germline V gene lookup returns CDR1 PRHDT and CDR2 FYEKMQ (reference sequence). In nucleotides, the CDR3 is TGTGCCAGCAGCTTAGCTGGGGCTGGGGCCAACGTCCTGACTTTC. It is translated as CASSLAGAGANVLTF.

CDR3 sequence (DNA): TGTGCCAGTAGCCAAGGGATTAGCACAGATACGCAGTATTTT. It encodes CASSQGISTDTQYF. V usage is TRBV19 and J usage is TRBJ2-3; no clear D. V was trimmed by 6 bases and J by 0 bases, leaving 10 bases between them. CDR3 length equals 14 residues. Per the germline V gene, CDR1 is LNHDA and CDR2 is SQIVND (reference sequence).

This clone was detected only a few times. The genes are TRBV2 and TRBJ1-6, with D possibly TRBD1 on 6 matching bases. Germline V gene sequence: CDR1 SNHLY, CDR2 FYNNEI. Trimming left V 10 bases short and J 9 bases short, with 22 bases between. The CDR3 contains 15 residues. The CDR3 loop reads CATSGGAIPGSPLHF. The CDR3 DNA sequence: TGTGCCACCTCTGGGGGGGCAATCCCAGGTTCACCCCTCCACTTT.

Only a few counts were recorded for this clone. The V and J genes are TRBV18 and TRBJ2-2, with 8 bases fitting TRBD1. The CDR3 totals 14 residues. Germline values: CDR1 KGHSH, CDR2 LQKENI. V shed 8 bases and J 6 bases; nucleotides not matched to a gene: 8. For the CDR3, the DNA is TGTGCCAGCACCGGACAGGGAGGCCCCGGGGAGCTGTTTTTT. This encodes CASTGQGGPGELFF.

The CDR3 sequence: CASSPPPNNRDREYNEQFF. The CDR3, as DNA: TGTGCCAGCAGCCCTCCACCGAATAACCGGGACAGGGAATACAATGAGCAGTTCTTC. The V and J genes are TRBV7-9 and TRBJ2-1; 9 bases are a match to TRBD1. Germline V gives CDR1 SEHNR, CDR2 FQNEAQ (reference sequence). The CDR3 runs 19 residues. The V gene end was trimmed by 5 bases and the J gene end by 4 bases; junction bases not matched to a gene: 18.

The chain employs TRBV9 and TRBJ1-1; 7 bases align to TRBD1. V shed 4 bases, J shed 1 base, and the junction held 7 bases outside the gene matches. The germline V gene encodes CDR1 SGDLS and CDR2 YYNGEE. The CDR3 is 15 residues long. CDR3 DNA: TGTGCCAGCAGCCCACGACAGGGAACGAACACTGAAGCTTTCTTT. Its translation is CASSPRQGTNTEAFF.

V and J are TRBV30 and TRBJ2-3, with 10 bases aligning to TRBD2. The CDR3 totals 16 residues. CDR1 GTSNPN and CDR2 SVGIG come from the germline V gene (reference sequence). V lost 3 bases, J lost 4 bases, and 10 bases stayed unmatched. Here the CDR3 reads CAWRGGLAGVADTQYF. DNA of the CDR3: TGTGCCTGGAGGGGAGGCCTAGCGGGAGTGGCAGATACGCAGTATTTT.

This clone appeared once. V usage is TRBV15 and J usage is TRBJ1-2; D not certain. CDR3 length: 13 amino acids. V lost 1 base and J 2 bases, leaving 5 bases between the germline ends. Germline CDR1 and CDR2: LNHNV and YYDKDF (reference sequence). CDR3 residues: CATSRGRNYGYTF. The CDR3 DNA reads TGTGCCACCAGCAGAGGACGAAACTATGGCTACACCTTC.

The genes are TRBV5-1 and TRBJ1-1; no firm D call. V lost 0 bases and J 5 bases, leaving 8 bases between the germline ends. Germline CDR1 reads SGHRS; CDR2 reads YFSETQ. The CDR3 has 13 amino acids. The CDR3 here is CASSLEVTTEAFF. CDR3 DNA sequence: TGCGCCAGCAGCTTGGAGGTGACAACTGAAGCTTTCTTT. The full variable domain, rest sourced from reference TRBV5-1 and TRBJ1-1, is KAGVTQTPRYLIKTRGQQVTLSCSPISGHRSVSWYQQTPGQGLQFLFEYFSETQRNKGNFPGRFSGRQFSNSRSEMNVSTLELGDSALYLCASSLEVTTEAFFGQGTRLTVV.

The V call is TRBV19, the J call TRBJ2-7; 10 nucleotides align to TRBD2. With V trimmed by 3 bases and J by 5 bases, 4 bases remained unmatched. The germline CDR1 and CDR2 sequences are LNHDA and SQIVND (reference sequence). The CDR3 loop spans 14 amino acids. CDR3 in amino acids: CASSMSSGRDEQYF. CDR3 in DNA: TGTGCCAGTAGTATGTCTAGCGGGAGAGACGAGCAGTACTTC.

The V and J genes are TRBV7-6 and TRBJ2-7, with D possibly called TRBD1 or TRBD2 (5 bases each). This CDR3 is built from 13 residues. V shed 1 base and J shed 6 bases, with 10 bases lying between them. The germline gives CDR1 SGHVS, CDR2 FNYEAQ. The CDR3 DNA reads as TGTGCCAGCAGCTTAGGCCGGGGCGGCGAGCAGTACTTC. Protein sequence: CASSLGRGGEQYF.

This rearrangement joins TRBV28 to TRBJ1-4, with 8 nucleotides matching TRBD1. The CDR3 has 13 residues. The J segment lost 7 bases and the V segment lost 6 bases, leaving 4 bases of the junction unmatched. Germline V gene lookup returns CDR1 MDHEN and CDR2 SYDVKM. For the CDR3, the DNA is TGTGCCAGCAGCCGGCAGGGGGCTGAAAAACTGTTTTTT. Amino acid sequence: CASSRQGAEKLFF.

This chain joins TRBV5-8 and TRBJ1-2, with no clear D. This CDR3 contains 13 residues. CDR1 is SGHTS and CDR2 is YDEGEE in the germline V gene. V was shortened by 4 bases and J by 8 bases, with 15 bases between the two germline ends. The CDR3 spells CASSPTGIGGYTF. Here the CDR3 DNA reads TGTGCCAGCAGCCCGACCGGGATCGGCGGCTACACCTTC.

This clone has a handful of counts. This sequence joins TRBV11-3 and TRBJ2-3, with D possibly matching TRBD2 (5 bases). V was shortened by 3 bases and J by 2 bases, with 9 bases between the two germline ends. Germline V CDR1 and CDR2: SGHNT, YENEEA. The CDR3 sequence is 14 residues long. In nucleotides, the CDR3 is TGTGCCAGCAGCTTTGCGGAGGACACAGATACGCAGTATTTT. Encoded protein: CASSFAEDTDTQYF.

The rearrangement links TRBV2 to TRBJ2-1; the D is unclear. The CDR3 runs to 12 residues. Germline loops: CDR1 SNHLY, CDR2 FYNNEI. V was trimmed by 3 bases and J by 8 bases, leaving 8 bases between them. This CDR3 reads CASSDDRHEQFF. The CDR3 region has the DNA TGTGCCAGCAGTGATGACCGACATGAGCAGTTCTTC.

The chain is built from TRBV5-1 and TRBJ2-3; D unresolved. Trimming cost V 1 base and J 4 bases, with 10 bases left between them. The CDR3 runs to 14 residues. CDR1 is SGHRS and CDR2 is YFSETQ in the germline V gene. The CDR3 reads CASSLLSISDTQYF. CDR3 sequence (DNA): TGCGCCAGCAGCTTGCTCTCGATTTCAGATACGCAGTATTTT. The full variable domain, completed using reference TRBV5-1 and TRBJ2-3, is KAGVTQTPRYLIKTRGQQVTLSCSPISGHRSVSWYQQTPGQGLQFLFEYFSETQRNKGNFPGRFSGRQFSNSRSEMNVSTLELGDSALYLCASSLLSISDTQYFGPGTRLTVL.